These 12 T cell receptor beta chains share one sample of origin, sequenced in a study of T cell responses to AZD1222 COVID-19 vaccine. Assay used: immunoSEQ multiplex PCR; TCRdb lists only in-frame clones, some missing. The data show 100,000 to 110,000 clones, less than 90% seen once. Sample: peripheral blood, taken on day 0 of AZD1222 vaccination. These receptors were taken from an adult in good health.

Of note for this clone: It is likely a read error, because the conserved phenylalanine at the end of the CDR3 is missing. J is TRBJ1-1 and V is TRBV19; D is unclear. The CDR3 has 12 residues. Per germline, CDR1 LNHDA and CDR2 SQIVND (reference sequence). The V and J ends lost 4 bases and 6 bases respectively, with 9 bases between them. Written as DNA, the CDR3 is TGTGCCAGTAGTAACAGTGGCTCTGAAGCTTTCCTT. Its protein product is CASSNSGSEAFL.

The chain carries TRBV4-3 and TRBJ2-3; the D gene is possibly TRBD2 (6 bases). V was pared by 3 bases and J by 0 bases, with 13 bases between. Germline V gene lookup returns CDR1 LGHNA and CDR2 YSLEER. The CDR3 is 16 residues long. In DNA form, the CDR3 reads TGCGCCAGCAGCCAGGGACTTGACTTTAGCACAGATACGCAGTATTTT. It yields the protein CASSQGLDFSTDTQYF.

This chain uses TRBV11-2 with TRBJ2-7; D unclear. From germline, CDR1 is SGHAT and CDR2 FQNNGV. This CDR3 region has 13 residues. Trimming removed 7 bases at V and 4 bases at J, with 14 bases between. CDR3 bases: TGTGCCAGCAAGGACGGCCGCCTATACGAGCAGTACTTC. Its translation: CASKDGRLYEQYF.

This chain uses TRBV7-9 with TRBJ2-1; TRBD1 agrees at 10 bases. The V and J ends lost 6 bases and 4 bases, in that order; junction bases with no gene match: 15. The CDR3 has 18 residues. Germline V gene sequence: CDR1 SEHNR, CDR2 FQNEAQ (reference sequence). The CDR3 spells CASRGQGNRDQTYNEQFF. CDR3 coding DNA: TGTGCCAGCAGGGGACAGGGGAACCGGGACCAGACTTACAATGAGCAGTTCTTC.

V and J are TRBV28 and TRBJ1-2; D remains unclear. Trimming pared 7 bases from V and 4 bases from J, leaving 7 bases between. This CDR3 is built from 11 residues. Germline V gene sequence: CDR1 MDHEN, CDR2 SYDVKM. CDR3: CASMDGYGYTF. Written as DNA, the CDR3 is TGTGCCAGCATGGATGGCTATGGCTACACCTTC.

Remarks on this clone: The sample has other DNA sequences that encode this CDR3 too. The chain carries TRBV7-3 and TRBJ1-1, with D tentatively TRBD1 (5 bases). Germline CDR1 reads SGHTA; CDR2 reads FQGTGA. The CDR3 runs to 13 residues. V was cut by 5 bases and J by 0 bases, with 7 bases left in between. The CDR3 nucleotides are TGTGCCAGCAGCGCGACAGTGAACACTGAAGCTTTCTTT. The encoded protein is CASSATVNTEAFF.

The chain couples TRBV9 to TRBJ1-6; D might be TRBD1 (5 bases). This CDR3 contains 14 residues. Trimming cost V 4 bases and J 7 bases, with 12 bases left between them. Per germline, CDR1 SGDLS and CDR2 YYNGEE. CDR3 DNA: TGTGCCAGCAGCAAAGGGACGGTAAATTCACCCCTCCACTTT. Protein sequence: CASSKGTVNSPLHF.

The chain combines TRBV30 with TRBJ1-1; no clear D gene. From germline, CDR1 is GTSNPN and CDR2 SVGIG (reference sequence). V shed 0 bases and J shed 0 bases, with 29 bases lying between them. The CDR3 is made up of 21 amino acids. CDR3 sequence (DNA): TGTGCCTGGAGTGTACCGCGAGCGCGGGCAGTAATCCTCCCCATGAACACTGAAGCTTTCTTT. Its translation is CAWSVPRARAVILPMNTEAFF.

A remark on this clone: Other DNA variants within this sample encode the same CDR3. This chain uses TRBV9 with TRBJ2-7; unclear D gene. The germline V gene encodes CDR1 SGDLS and CDR2 YYNGEE. The CDR3 is 13 amino acids. V shed 0 bases and J shed 2 bases, with 6 bases lying between them. CDR3 nucleotides: TGTGCCAGCAGCGTAGCCCCCCCCTACGAGCAGTACTTC. Translated, it gives CASSVAPPYEQYF.

The V gene is TRBV7-9, the J gene TRBJ1-4; TRBD1 matches at 7 bases. Germline CDR1 and CDR2: SEHNR and FQNEAQ (reference sequence). The V segment lost 1 base and the J segment 7 bases; nucleotides outside the gene matches: 6. This CDR3 contains 15 residues. The CDR3, as DNA: TGTGCCAGCAGCTTAGGGTACAGGGGCCGTGAAAAACTGTTTTTT. Translating it yields CASSLGYRGREKLFF.

This chain connects TRBV6-5 to TRBJ2-7; no firm D call. Germline loops: CDR1 MNHEY, CDR2 SVGAGI. The CDR3 contains 11 residues. The V end was cut by 8 bases, the J end by 6 bases, with 11 bases between. This CDR3 is CASGRVGEQYF. The CDR3 nucleotides read TGTGCCAGCGGAAGGGTGGGCGAGCAGTACTTC.

The chain couples TRBV9 to TRBJ2-7; the D gene is possibly TRBD2 (6 bases). Trimming shortened V by 0 bases and J by 4 bases, and 17 bases separated the two germline ends. The V gene's germline CDR1 is SGDLS and CDR2 YYNGEE. The CDR3 loop spans 16 amino acids. The CDR3 bases are TGTGCCAGCAGCGTAGCTCCCGGGAGCGCCCAATACGAGCAGTACTTC. It codes for CASSVAPGSAQYEQYF.